This TCR beta chain was observed in a study of T cell responses to AZD1222 COVID-19 vaccine. Only in-frame clones appear in the TCRdb table, and some are missing; sequencing was by immunoSEQ multiplex PCR. Of around 140,000 clones detected, roughly 89% appear once; the ten largest clones hold under 2%. CDR3 length equals 14 residues. CDR1 and CDR2 from the germline V gene are SGHVS and FNYEAQ. The trim removed 8 bases at V and 5 bases at J, leaving 8 bases unmatched. Investigators merged groups given second doses at roughly 4 or roughly 12 weeks. Sample: peripheral blood, taken 28 days after the second AZD1222 dose. This TCR came from an adult who received the AZD1222 COVID-19 vaccine. The chain uses TRBV7-6 and TRBJ1-1; 10 nucleotides match TRBD1. CDR3 region: CASGIRQGATEAFF. Written as DNA, the CDR3 is TGTGCCAGCGGGATAAGACAGGGGGCTACTGAAGCTTTCTTT.